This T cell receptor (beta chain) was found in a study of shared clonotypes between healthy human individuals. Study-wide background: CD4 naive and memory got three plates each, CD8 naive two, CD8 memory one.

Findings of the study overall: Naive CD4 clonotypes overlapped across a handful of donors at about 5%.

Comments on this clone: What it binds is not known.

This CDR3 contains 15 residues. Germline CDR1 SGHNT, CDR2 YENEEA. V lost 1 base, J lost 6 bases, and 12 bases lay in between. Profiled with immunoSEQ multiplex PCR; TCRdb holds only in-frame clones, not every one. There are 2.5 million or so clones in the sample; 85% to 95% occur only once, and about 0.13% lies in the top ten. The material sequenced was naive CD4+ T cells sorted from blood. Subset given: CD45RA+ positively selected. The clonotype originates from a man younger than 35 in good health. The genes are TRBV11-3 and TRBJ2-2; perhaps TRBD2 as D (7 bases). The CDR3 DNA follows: TGTGCCAGCAGCTTAGTCGGGGGGCTCGCCGGGGAGCTGTTTTTT. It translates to CASSLVGGLAGELFF.